A selection of T cell receptor beta chains follows, all from one sample in a study of response to subunit inactivated influenza vaccine. Each CDR3 protein is one row after TCRdb ran MiXCR on the RT-PCR reads. The sample contains about 700,000 distinct CDR3 sequences, 14% of which appear only once. The sample here was PBMCs from blood, taken 14 days before vaccination. The receptors shown here come from a man aged 50 or older who received an inactivated influenza vaccine. CDR3s include the opening cysteine and the closing phenylalanine or tryptophan. Fields, in order: V gene, CDR3 length, D gene, J gene, clone size, CDR3 DNA, CDR3 protein. D genes are given only for firm matches. Expanded clones are given a class, and other clones once, few, many or no size at all.

V: TRBV13; length: 15; D: .; J: TRBJ2-1; size: .; DNA: TGTGCCAGCAGCTTTACCCGGACTGGGGGCAATGAGCAGTTCTTC; CDR3: CASSFTRTGGNEQFF
V: TRBV15; length: 15; D: .; J: TRBJ1-5; size: few; DNA: TGTGCCACCAGCAGAGATCAGACAGGCAATCAGCCCCAGCATTTT; CDR3: CATSRDQTGNQPQHF
V: TRBV20-1; length: 14; D: .; J: TRBJ2-2; size: few; DNA: TGCAGTGCTACGCGCCCGGTGAACACCGGGGAGCTGTTTTTT; CDR3: CSATRPVNTGELFF
V: TRBV29-1; length: 12; D: .; J: TRBJ2-5; size: many; DNA: TGCAGCGTTGATCACGGGAAAGAGACCCAGTACTTC; CDR3: CSVDHGKETQYF
V: TRBV15; length: 16; D: .; J: TRBJ1-3; size: .; DNA: TGTGCCACCAGCAGAAACAGCCAATTATCTGGAAACACCATATATTTT; CDR3: CATSRNSQLSGNTIYF
V: TRBV28; length: 16; D: TRBD2; J: TRBJ2-1; size: .; DNA: TGTGCCAGCAGTTTTGTAGGGACTAGCGGGAGAGATGAGCAGTTCTTC; CDR3: CASSFVGTSGRDEQFF
V: TRBV7-2; length: 14; D: .; J: TRBJ2-3; size: .; DNA: TGTGCCAGCAGAACGGACTTAGCGTCAGATACGCAGTATTTT; CDR3: CASRTDLASDTQYF
V: TRBV7-2; length: 15; D: TRBD2; J: TRBJ2-7; size: few; DNA: TGTGCCAGCAGCGTGACTAGCGGGAGGGCCTACGAGCAGTACTTC; CDR3: CASSVTSGRAYEQYF
V: TRBV30; length: 14; D: TRBD1; J: TRBJ1-1; size: .; DNA: TGTGCCTGGAGGGGGACAGGTTTTAACACTGAAGCTTTCTTT; CDR3: CAWRGTGFNTEAFF
V: TRBV19; length: 14; D: .; J: TRBJ2-7; size: many; DNA: TGTGCCAGTAGTATACCGGGCAGACCTTACGAGCAGTACTTC; CDR3: CASSIPGRPYEQYF
V: TRBV14; length: 15; D: .; J: TRBJ2-7; size: few; DNA: TGTGCCAGCAGCCAAGATCGAGGACCAACCTACGAGCAGTACTTC; CDR3: CASSQDRGPTYEQYF
V: TRBV20-1; length: 13; D: TRBD1; J: TRBJ1-5; size: .; DNA: TGCAGTGCTAGAGGACAGGGCCGACAGCCCCAGCATTTT; CDR3: CSARGQGRQPQHF
V: TRBV5-4; length: 16; D: .; J: TRBJ2-2; size: many; DNA: TGTGCCAGCAGCTCGCTGGCGGGGACCCACACCGGGGAGCTGTTTTTT; CDR3: CASSSLAGTHTGELFF
V: TRBV11-3; length: 15; D: .; J: TRBJ2-7; size: .; DNA: TGTGCCAGCAGCTCCATGACAGGCAATGGCTACGAGCAGTACTTC; CDR3: CASSSMTGNGYEQYF
V: TRBV29-1; length: 11; D: .; J: TRBJ2-1; size: few; DNA: TGCAGCGTCCTCCTTGGAGGTGAGCAGTTCTTC; CDR3: CSVLLGGEQFF
V: TRBV7-9; length: 12; D: .; J: TRBJ1-6; size: .; DNA: TGTGCCAGCAGCTTAGCGACTTCACCCCTCCACTTT; CDR3: CASSLATSPLHF
V: TRBV28; length: 15; D: TRBD1; J: TRBJ1-1; size: few; DNA: TGTGCCAGCAGTTTAACTCCACAGGGGATCACTGAAGCTTTCTTT; CDR3: CASSLTPQGITEAFF
V: TRBV11-2; length: 14; D: TRBD2; J: TRBJ2-3; size: many; DNA: TGTGCCAGCAGACCCGGACTAGCGGATGATACGCAGTATTTT; CDR3: CASRPGLADDTQYF
V: TRBV6-2/TRBV6-3; length: 15; D: .; J: TRBJ2-5; size: few; DNA: TGTGCCAGCAGTTACCGGGGGACATCTCAAGAGACCCAGTACTTC; CDR3: CASSYRGTSQETQYF
V: TRBV20-1; length: 17; D: .; J: TRBJ1-1; size: .; DNA: TGCAGTGCTAGAGCCACGGGGCAGGGTAGAATGAACACTGAAGCTTTCTTT; CDR3: CSARATGQGRMNTEAFF
V: TRBV5-1; length: 14; D: .; J: TRBJ1-2; size: .; DNA: TGCGCCAGCAGCTTGGGCGGGGTATTCGGTGACTACACCTTC; CDR3: CASSLGGVFGDYTF
V: TRBV20-1; length: 14; D: TRBD1; J: TRBJ2-5; size: .; DNA: TGCAGTGCCCCCCCGACAGGGGTGCAGGAGACCCAGTACTTC; CDR3: CSAPPTGVQETQYF
V: TRBV12-3/TRBV12-4; length: 16; D: TRBD1; J: TRBJ2-3; size: many; DNA: TGTGCCAGCAGTTTAACGGGACAGTCTAGAACAGATACGCAGTATTTT; CDR3: CASSLTGQSRTDTQYF
V: TRBV4-3; length: 15; D: .; J: TRBJ2-3; size: .; DNA: TGCGCCAGCAGCCAAGAGGGAACTAGCATAGGTACGCAGTATTTT; CDR3: CASSQEGTSIGTQYF
V: TRBV6-1; length: 15; D: .; J: TRBJ2-2; size: few; DNA: TGTGCCAGCTTCGGGGCTGACGTAAACACCGGGGAGCTGTTTTTT; CDR3: CASFGADVNTGELFF
V: TRBV5-1; length: 16; D: .; J: TRBJ2-1; size: .; DNA: TGCGCCAGCAGCTTGGGTCCGGGGACGACCTACAATGAGCAGTTCTTC; CDR3: CASSLGPGTTYNEQFF
V: TRBV12-5; length: 12; D: .; J: TRBJ2-3; size: .; DNA: TGTGCTAGCGGAGAGGGGTTGAATACGCAGTATTTT; CDR3: CASGEGLNTQYF
V: TRBV12-3/TRBV12-4; length: 18; D: TRBD1; J: TRBJ2-5; size: .; DNA: TGTGCCCGCAGTCCCTCCCCCCAGGGGGCGCCGGTTTTGGAGACCCAGTACTTC; CDR3: CARSPSPQGAPVLETQYF
V: TRBV20-1; length: 16; D: TRBD2; J: TRBJ2-4; size: few; DNA: TGCAGTGCTAGAGAACTTAGCGGGGGGACCAAAAACATTCAGTACTTC; CDR3: CSARELSGGTKNIQYF
V: TRBV6-5; length: 15; D: TRBD2; J: TRBJ2-2; size: .; DNA: TGTGCCAGCAGTTACGACGGGAGGCACACCGGGGAGCTGTTTTTT; CDR3: CASSYDGRHTGELFF
V: TRBV28; length: 15; D: .; J: TRBJ2-2; size: few; DNA: TGTGCCAGCAGCACCGGGACAACTGGCACCGGGGAGCTGTTTTTT; CDR3: CASSTGTTGTGELFF
V: TRBV12-3/TRBV12-4; length: 14; D: .; J: TRBJ2-7; size: .; DNA: TGTGCCAGCAGTTTATTGCAGCGGCTCTACGAGCAGTACTTC; CDR3: CASSLLQRLYEQYF
V: TRBV6-9; length: 14; D: .; J: TRBJ1-3; size: many; DNA: TGTGCCAGCAGTCGGGGGGGATTGGGAAACACCATATATTTT; CDR3: CASSRGGLGNTIYF
V: TRBV3-1; length: 16; D: TRBD1; J: TRBJ2-2; size: few; DNA: TGTGCCAGCAGCCGGGGGACAGGGGGCCGCACCGGGGAGCTGTTTTTT; CDR3: CASSRGTGGRTGELFF
V: TRBV18; length: 14; D: TRBD2; J: TRBJ2-1; size: .; DNA: TGTGCCAGCTCACCGGCGGGAGGGCCTGGAGAGCAGTTCTTC; CDR3: CASSPAGGPGEQFF
V: TRBV21-1; length: 17; D: .; J: TRBJ2-1; size: few; DNA: TGTGCCAGCAGCAAACTCCTGGCAGAACCCGGGGACAATGAGCAGTTCTTC; CDR3: CASSKLLAEPGDNEQFF
V: TRBV29-1; length: 15; D: .; J: TRBJ2-1; size: .; DNA: TGCAGCGTTGAAGTCCACGGGGCTTCCGTCAATGAGCAGTTCTTC; CDR3: CSVEVHGASVNEQFF
V: TRBV15; length: 13; D: TRBD2; J: TRBJ2-7; size: .; DNA: TGTGCCACCAGCTTGGGGGGGGTCTACGAGCAGTACTTC; CDR3: CATSLGGVYEQYF
V: TRBV9; length: 15; D: TRBD2; J: TRBJ2-3; size: .; DNA: TGTGCCAGCACTGTAGCGGGAGTAAGCACAGATACGCAGTATTTT; CDR3: CASTVAGVSTDTQYF
V: TRBV7-2; length: 14; D: .; J: TRBJ2-7; size: .; DNA: TGTGCCAGCAGCTTAGACGGCAGGGGCTACGAGCAGTACTTC; CDR3: CASSLDGRGYEQYF
V: TRBV4-3; length: 16; D: TRBD2; J: TRBJ2-1; size: .; DNA: TGCGCCAGCAGCCAAGATTACGGACTAGGCTACAATGAGCAGTTCTTC; CDR3: CASSQDYGLGYNEQFF
V: TRBV29-1; length: 12; D: .; J: TRBJ1-1; size: .; DNA: TGCGGCGCGGCAGGGGCCAACACTGAAGCTTTCTTT; CDR3: CGAAGANTEAFF
V: TRBV14; length: 16; D: .; J: TRBJ2-7; size: .; DNA: TGTGCCAGCAGCCAGTTAACAGGATCCCACTCCTACGAGCAGTACTTC; CDR3: CASSQLTGSHSYEQYF
V: TRBV9; length: 16; D: .; J: TRBJ2-2; size: .; DNA: TGTGCCAGCAGCCCCTCGGGGCGGATGAACACCGGGGAGCTGTTTTTT; CDR3: CASSPSGRMNTGELFF
V: TRBV7-2; length: 15; D: .; J: TRBJ2-2; size: few; DNA: TGTGCCAGCAGCTCCCGTTCGCACGTTCCCGGGGAGCTGTTTTTT; CDR3: CASSSRSHVPGELFF